The entry below gives a single TCR beta chain sequence along with its context. The data were taken from a study of blood T cell repertoires in COVID-19. On the study more broadly: There were acute and convalescent COVID-19 samples, and they came from the United States, Italy and Spain.

Assay used: immunoSEQ multiplex PCR; TCRdb lists only in-frame clones, some missing. The sample includes 180,000 or so clones, roughly 86% of them seen just once. The CDR3 totals 13 residues. V gave up 6 bases and J gave up 8 bases; unmatched junction bases: 3. The germline V gene has CDR1 MGHDK and CDR2 SYGVNS. The clonotype was recovered from a man between 18 and 29 years old with acute or convalescent COVID-19. The gene calls are TRBV25-1 and TRBJ1-6; TRBD1 aligns across 8 bases. Source material: peripheral blood. This CDR3 is CASRQGGDSPLHF. The CDR3 DNA reads TGTGCCAGCAGACAGGGGGGTGATTCACCCCTCCACTTT.